The 23 T cell receptor beta chains below were found in one sample sequenced in a study of T cell responses to AZD1222 COVID-19 vaccine. Clones were read by immunoSEQ multiplex PCR, and TCRdb kept only the in-frame ones, dropping some. The data show 95,000 to 150,000 clones, about 89% seen once. The material sequenced was peripheral blood, taken on day 0 of AZD1222 vaccination. These receptors all come from an adult in good health.

This clone has more than one count but fewer than ten. CDR3 sequence: CASSPQAGRLYF. DNA of the CDR3: TGTGCCAGCAGCCCTCAAGCGGGACGGCTGTACTTC. The V gene is TRBV12-3 or TRBV12-4, the J gene TRBJ2-7; TRBD2 matches 7 bases. With V trimmed by 6 bases and J by 12 bases, 11 bases remained unmatched. The CDR3 contains 12 residues.

The chain combines TRBV4-3 with TRBJ1-1; 7 nucleotides match TRBD1. With V trimmed by 0 bases and J by 4 bases, 8 bases remained unmatched. Germline CDR1 is LGHNA and CDR2 is YSLEER. The CDR3 sequence is 16 residues long. This CDR3 reads CASSQDKHRGGTEAFF. The CDR3 DNA reads TGCGCCAGCAGCCAAGATAAACACAGGGGTGGCACTGAAGCTTTCTTT.

The chain carries TRBV5-6 and TRBJ1-4; TRBD1 matches at 7 bases. V was clipped by 4 bases and J by 3 bases; unmatched bases: 6. This CDR3 has 15 residues. Germline values: CDR1 SGHDT, CDR2 YYEEEE. The CDR3 is CASSTPRGANEKLFF. The CDR3 DNA follows: TGTGCCAGCAGCACTCCCAGGGGGGCTAATGAAAAACTGTTTTTT. The variable domain in full, with the rest retrieved from reference TRBV5-6 and TRBJ1-4, is DAGVTQSPTHLIKTRGQQVTLRCSPKSGHDTVSWYQQALGQGPQFIFQYYEEEERQRGNFPDRFSGHQFPNYSSELNVNALLLGDSALYLCASSTPRGANEKLFFGSGTQLSVL.

The chain combines TRBV27 with TRBJ1-2; tentatively, D is TRBD1 (5 bases). Germline loops: CDR1 MNHEY, CDR2 SMNVEV (reference sequence). V lost 5 bases to trimming and J lost 4 bases, with 14 bases between them. CDR3 length equals 14 residues. CDR3: CASSGDGTTYGYTF. DNA for the CDR3: TGTGCCAGCAGTGGCGACGGGACGACCTATGGCTACACCTTC.

CDR3 DNA: TGTGCCAGCAGCAAAAGGACAGAAGAGACCCAGTACTTC. As protein: CASSKRTEETQYF. The J gene is TRBJ2-5, the V gene TRBV21-1; the table's TRBD1 call for D was not verified on the DNA. TRBV21-1 is termed a pseudogene. CDR3 size: 13 residues.

The chain is built from TRBV2 and TRBJ1-1; D gene uncertain. The V gene's germline CDR1 is SNHLY and CDR2 FYNNEI. V lost 3 bases to trimming and J lost 0 bases, with 8 bases between them. CDR3 length: 14 amino acids. Here the CDR3 DNA reads TGTGCCAGCAGTGAGAACAGACTGAACACTGAAGCTTTCTTT. It translates to CASSENRLNTEAFF. The variable domain in full, with the rest retrieved from reference TRBV2 and TRBJ1-1, is EPEVTQTPSHQVTQMGQEVILRCVPISNHLYFYWYRQILGQKVEFLVSFYNNEISEKSEIFDDQFSVERPDGSNFTLKIRSTKLEDSAMYFCASSENRLNTEAFFGQGTRLTVV.

The chain employs TRBV11-3 and TRBJ2-1; 9 bases align to TRBD2. From germline, CDR1 is SGHNT and CDR2 YENEEA. The CDR3 consists of 12 residues. The trim removed 5 bases at V and 15 bases at J, leaving 8 bases unmatched. CDR3 bases: TGTGCCAGCAGCGCTCGCAGCGGGGGGTTGTTCTTC. Translation: CASSARSGGLFF.

CDR3 residues: CASSRTRNTEAFF. Here the CDR3 DNA reads TGTGCCAGCAGCCGGACTAGGAACACTGAAGCTTTCTTT. The V call is TRBV16, the J call TRBJ1-1; D ambiguous. The CDR3 contains 13 residues. The V gene lost 4 bases and the J gene lost 1 base, with 7 bases spanning the gap. Germline V lookup: CDR1 KGHSY, CDR2 FQNENV.

This clone was found a few times. The V and J genes are TRBV3-1 (or the pseudogene TRBV3-2) and TRBJ2-1; 7 positions agree with TRBD1. The junction had 4 bases not matched to a gene; V was cut back by 6 bases and J by 2 bases. CDR1 is LGHDT and CDR2 is YNNKEL in the germline V gene (reference sequence). The CDR3 totals 14 residues. The CDR3 loop is CASRRQGTYNEQFF. The CDR3 region has the DNA TGTGCCAGCAGGAGACAGGGCACCTACAATGAGCAGTTCTTC.

The CDR3 bases are TGTGCCAGCAGCTTAACCGGGACTAGCATGGATACGCAGTATTTT. It is translated as CASSLTGTSMDTQYF. The chain recombines TRBV7-2 with TRBJ2-3; 9 nucleotides match TRBD2. The ends lost 2 bases at V and 6 bases at J; junction bases unmatched: 6. Germline V lookup: CDR1 SGHTA, CDR2 FQGNSA. This CDR3 has 15 residues.

The chain carries TRBV6-5 and TRBJ1-2, with D perhaps matching TRBD1 (5 bases). CDR3 size: 14 residues. Germline V gene data show CDR1 as MNHEY and CDR2 as SVGAGI. V lost 10 bases and J 2 bases, leaving 17 bases between the germline ends. The CDR3 nucleotides read TGTGCCATTAAGCCATCGACAGCCAACTATGGCTACACCTTC. Protein product: CAIKPSTANYGYTF.

The V and J genes are TRBV12-3 or TRBV12-4 and TRBJ1-3, with D unclear. CDR3 length equals 13 residues. The ends were cut back, 7 bases at V and 10 bases at J, with 17 bases in the middle. The DNA of the CDR3 is TGTGCCAGCACCATAAGCGGCTCCTCGACCATATATTTT. Its translation: CASTISGSSTIYF.

The chain employs TRBV3-1 (or the pseudogene TRBV3-2) and TRBJ1-1; 7 bases are a match to TRBD1. CDR3 length equals 14 residues. Germline values: CDR1 LGHDT, CDR2 YNNKEL (reference sequence). Losses at the gene ends were 4 bases for V and 1 base for J; bases not matched to a gene: 3. CDR3 DNA sequence: TGTGCCAGCAGCCTCGGACAGGCGAACACTGAAGCTTTCTTT. The encoded protein is CASSLGQANTEAFF.

This clone was seen a handful of times. The chain has TRBV4-3 and TRBJ2-3, with 8 bases matching TRBD2. Trimming cost V 0 bases and J 5 bases; bases outside gene matches: 10. The CDR3 has 17 amino acids. Germline V lookup: CDR1 LGHNA, CDR2 YSLEER. The CDR3 loop is CASSQDESGGFGDTQYF. CDR3 bases: TGCGCCAGCAGCCAAGACGAGTCGGGAGGGTTTGGAGATACGCAGTATTTT.

This chain uses TRBV3-1 (or the pseudogene TRBV3-2) with TRBJ2-1; D is unclear. Germline V gene lookup returns CDR1 LGHDT and CDR2 YNNKEL (reference sequence). Trimming left V 6 bases short and J 7 bases short, with 13 bases between. The CDR3 spans 13 residues. The chain's CDR3 is CASRSRALNEQFF. In DNA form, the CDR3 reads TGTGCCAGCAGATCCCGAGCCTTGAATGAGCAGTTCTTC.

This clone was detected a few times. The chain recombines TRBV7-2 with TRBJ2-5; D call uncertain. The germline gives CDR1 SGHTA, CDR2 FQGNSA. CDR3 length: 13 amino acids. Trimming cost V 2 bases and J 0 bases, with 4 bases left between them. The CDR3 here is CASSLRYQETQYF. The DNA for the CDR3 is TGTGCCAGCAGCTTAAGGTACCAAGAGACCCAGTACTTC.

This sequence joins TRBV7-2 and TRBJ1-1; 7 bases are shared with TRBD1. The CDR3 extends over 15 amino acids. Germline V gene sequence: CDR1 SGHTA, CDR2 FQGNSA. V dropped 3 bases and J dropped 0; count of bases not matched to a gene: 4. CDR3 sequence reads: CASSFSTGVNTEAFF. CDR3 in DNA: TGTGCCAGCAGCTTTAGTACAGGGGTGAACACTGAAGCTTTCTTT. Full variable domain (outside the CDR3, taken from reference TRBV7-2 and TRBJ1-1): GAGVSQSPSNKVTEKGKDVELRCDPISGHTALYWYRQSLGQGLEFLIYFQGNSAPDKSGLPSDRFSAERTGGSVSTLTIQRTQQEDSAVYLCASSFSTGVNTEAFFGQGTRLTVV.

The J gene is TRBJ1-2, the V gene TRBV5-1; D unclear. CDR3 length: 12 residues. With 0 bases removed from V and 8 bases from J, the gap between germline ends came to 8 bases. The germline V gene encodes CDR1 SGHRS and CDR2 YFSETQ. CDR3: CASSLGIRGYTF. The CDR3 nucleotides read TGCGCCAGCAGCTTGGGCATTAGGGGCTACACCTTC.

The rearrangement joins TRBV7-9 to TRBJ1-5; the match to TRBD1 covers 7 bases. Unmatched junction bases numbered 7, after V lost 4 bases and J lost 7 bases. CDR1 is SEHNR and CDR2 is FQNEAQ in the germline V gene (reference sequence). This CDR3 is 14 amino acids long. CDR3 amino acids: CASSSDREVQPQHF. Written as DNA, the CDR3 is TGTGCCAGCAGCTCCGACAGGGAGGTCCAGCCCCAGCATTTT.

This sequence joins TRBV24-1 and TRBJ1-2; 8 bases align to TRBD1. This CDR3 region has 13 residues. Trimming cost V 4 bases and J 5 bases; bases outside gene matches: 2. Per the germline V gene, CDR1 is KGHDR and CDR2 is SFDVKD. CDR3 sequence (DNA): TGTGCCACCAGTGACGACAGGGGATATGGCTACACCTTC. Its translation is CATSDDRGYGYTF.

The chain employs TRBV5-4 and TRBJ2-5; 7 positions agree with TRBD2. Germline-derived CDR1 and CDR2 are SGHNT and YYREEE (reference sequence). This CDR3 comprises 16 residues. The ends lost 5 bases at V and 2 bases at J; junction bases unmatched: 12. The CDR3 is CASSWGNSGLQETQYF. In DNA, the CDR3 is TGTGCCAGCAGTTGGGGTAATTCGGGACTACAAGAGACCCAGTACTTC.

The chain links TRBV2 to TRBJ2-6, with 10 nucleotides matching TRBD1. This CDR3 is 19 amino acids long. From germline, CDR1 is SNHLY and CDR2 FYNNEI. The V and J ends lost 6 bases and 0 bases, in that order; junction bases with no gene match: 11. The DNA for the CDR3 is TGTGCCAGCAGCTCCGGGACAGGGGTGTTCTTCTCTGGGGCCAACGTCCTGACTTTC. Its protein is CASSSGTGVFFSGANVLTF.

This chain links TRBV27 with TRBJ2-7; D perhaps matches TRBD1 (5 bases). V lost 7 bases and J 6 bases, leaving 10 bases between the germline ends. Germline V gene lookup returns CDR1 MNHEY and CDR2 SMNVEV (reference sequence). This CDR3 region has 11 residues. CDR3 in DNA: TGTGCCAGCATTCAGGGTCCCGAGCAGTACTTC. It translates to CASIQGPEQYF.